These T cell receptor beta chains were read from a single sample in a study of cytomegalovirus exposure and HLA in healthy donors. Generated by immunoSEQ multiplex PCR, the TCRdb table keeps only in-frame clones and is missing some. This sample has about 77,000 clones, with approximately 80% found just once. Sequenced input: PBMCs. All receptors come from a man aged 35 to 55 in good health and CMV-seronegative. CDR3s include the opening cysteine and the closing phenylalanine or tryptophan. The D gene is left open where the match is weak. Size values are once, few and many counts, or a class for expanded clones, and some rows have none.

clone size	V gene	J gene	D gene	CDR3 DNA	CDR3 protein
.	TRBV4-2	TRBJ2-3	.	TGTGCCAGCAGCCCCCCCCTCCCAGATACGCAGTATTTT	CASSPPLPDTQYF
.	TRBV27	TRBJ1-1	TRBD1	TGTGCCAGCAGTCTGGACAGGGGGCAATGGACTGAAGCTTTCTTT	CASSLDRGQWTEAFF
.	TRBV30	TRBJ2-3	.	TGTGCCTGGAGTGACGGTCGGACTAGCACAGATACGCAGTATTTT	CAWSDGRTSTDTQYF
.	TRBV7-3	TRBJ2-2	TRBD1	TGTGCCAGCAGCTTAACGGGACAGGGCCCGAACACCGGGGAGCTGTTTTTT	CASSLTGQGPNTGELFF
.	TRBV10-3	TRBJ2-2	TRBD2	TGTGCCATCAGCGTAGGTGCGGGGGACACCGGGGAGCTGTTTTTT	CAISVGAGDTGELFF
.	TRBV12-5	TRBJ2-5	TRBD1	TGTGCTAGTGTTAAAGACAGGGAACAAGAGACCCAGTACTTC	CASVKDREQETQYF
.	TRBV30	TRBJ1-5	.	TGTGCCTGGAGTGACCCGACAGGTATTGGGGAGCATAGCAATCAGCCCCAGCATTTT	CAWSDPTGIGEHSNQPQHF
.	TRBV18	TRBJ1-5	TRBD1	TGTGCCAGCTCACCGATAGCAAGAACCGGGACAGGGGTTTCTCAGCCCCAGCATTTT	CASSPIARTGTGVSQPQHF
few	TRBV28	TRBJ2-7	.	TGTGCCAGCAGTACCTTCTACGAGCAGTACTTC	CASSTFYEQYF
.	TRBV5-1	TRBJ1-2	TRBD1	TGCGCCAGCAGCTTGGGACAGGGGAATGGCTACACCTTC	CASSLGQGNGYTF
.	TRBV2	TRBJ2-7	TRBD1	TGTGCCAGACAGGGACAGGGGGCCTACGAGCAGTACTTC	CARQGQGAYEQYF
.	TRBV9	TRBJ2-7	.	TGTGCCAGCAGCGCCCCTGGGACTCCGCACTACGAGCAGTACTTC	CASSAPGTPHYEQYF
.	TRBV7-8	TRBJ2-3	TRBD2	TGTGCCAGCAGCTTCCTAGCGGGGGGGGTCACAGATACGCAGTATTTT	CASSFLAGGVTDTQYF
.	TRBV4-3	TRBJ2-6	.	TGCGCCAGCAGCCAAGACCCCAGACAGGCGGGGGCCAACGTCCTGACTTTC	CASSQDPRQAGANVLTF
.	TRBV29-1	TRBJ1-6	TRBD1	TGCAGTTGGCCGGGACAGGAATATTCACCCCTCCACTTT	CSWPGQEYSPLHF
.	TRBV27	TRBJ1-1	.	TGTGCCAGCAGTTTAAGCGAGGAGAACACTGAAGCTTTCTTT	CASSLSEENTEAFF
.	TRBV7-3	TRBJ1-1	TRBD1	TGTGCCAGCAGCTTAGACAGGGAAGGCACTGAAGCTTTCTTT	CASSLDREGTEAFF
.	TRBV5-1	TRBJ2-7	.	TGCGCCAGCAGCTTGCCCACAGGGACCTACGAGCAGTACTTC	CASSLPTGTYEQYF
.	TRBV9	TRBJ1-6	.	TGTGCCAGCAGCGCTACCTCCGGCGACAATAATTCACCCCTCCACTTT	CASSATSGDNNSPLHF
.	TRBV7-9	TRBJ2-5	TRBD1	TGTGCCAGCAGCCCAATCCGGGACAGGGGGCGATCCGAGACCCAGTACTTC	CASSPIRDRGRSETQYF
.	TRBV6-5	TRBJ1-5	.	TGTGCCAGCAGTCTCGGGGGGGCAGGGGCTCAGCCCCAGCATTTT	CASSLGGAGAQPQHF
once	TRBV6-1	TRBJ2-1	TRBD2	TGTGCCAGCAGCGCGGGGACTACCATCGATGAGCAGTTCTTC	CASSAGTTIDEQFF
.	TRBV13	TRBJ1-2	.	TGTGCCAGCAGCTCGCCCTGGGAGGACGGAGCCGTCTATGGCTACCCCTTC	CASSSPWEDGAVYGYPF
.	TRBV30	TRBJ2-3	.	TGTGCCTGGAGTGTACTTACAGATACGCAGTATTTT	CAWSVLTDTQYF
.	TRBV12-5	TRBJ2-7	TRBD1	TGTGCTAGTGGCTTCCTACAGGGGGCCTACGAGCAGTACTTC	CASGFLQGAYEQYF
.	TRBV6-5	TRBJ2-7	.	TGTGCCAGCAGTCTCTCGCGGGCGGCTGGAGAGCAGTACTTC	CASSLSRAAGEQYF
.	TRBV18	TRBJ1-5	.	TGTGCCAGCTCACCATCGGCAGGCGGCAATCAGCCCCAGCATTTT	CASSPSAGGNQPQHF
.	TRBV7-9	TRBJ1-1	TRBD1	TGTGCCAGCAGCCCAAGGACAGGTTGTGAAGCTTTCTTT	CASSPRTGCEAFF
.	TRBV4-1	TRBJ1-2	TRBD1	TGCGCCAGCAGACAGACAGGGGGTTATGGCTACACCTTC	CASRQTGGYGYTF
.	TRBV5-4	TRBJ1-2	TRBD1	TGTGCCAGCAGCTTGTCAGGGGGAGTGAACGATGGCTACACCTTC	CASSLSGGVNDGYTF
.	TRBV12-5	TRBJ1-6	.	TGTGCTAGTGGGTCGGGGTTTTCACCCCTCCACTTT	CASGSGFSPLHF
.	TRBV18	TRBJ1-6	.	TGTGCCAGCTCACCACTCGCGGAGATCTCCTATAATTCACCCCTCCACTTT	CASSPLAEISYNSPLHF
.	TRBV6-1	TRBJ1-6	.	TGTGCCAGCAGTGGAACTAGCTCCTATAATTCACCCCTCCACTTT	CASSGTSSYNSPLHF
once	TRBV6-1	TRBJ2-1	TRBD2	TGTGCCACTCTAATGTACGGGGGGAACAATGAGCAGTTCTTC	CATLMYGGNNEQFF
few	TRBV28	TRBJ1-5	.	TGTGCCAGCAGTCTCCCACAGGCAGGTGAACAGCCCCAGCATTTT	CASSLPQAGEQPQHF
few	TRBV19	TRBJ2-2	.	TGTGCCAGTAGTATGGCAGGGCAGAACACCGGGGAGCTGTTTTTT	CASSMAGQNTGELFF
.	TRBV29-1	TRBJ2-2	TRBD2	TGCAGCGTGAATGGGCCGGGGGGGCCAAACACCGGGGAGCTGTTTTTT	CSVNGPGGPNTGELFF
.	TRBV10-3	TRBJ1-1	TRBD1	TGTGCCATCAGTGGTTCGACAGGGGGTACTGAAGCTTTCTTT	CAISGSTGGTEAFF
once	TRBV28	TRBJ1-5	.	TGTGCCAGCAGGCCCTACGGGAGGGGGTATAGCAATCAGCCCCAGCATTTT	CASRPYGRGYSNQPQHF
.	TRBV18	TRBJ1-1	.	TGTGCCAGCTCACCACAGGGGCTCGAGAACACTGAAGCCTTCTTT	CASSPQGLENTEAFF
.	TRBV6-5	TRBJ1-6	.	TGTGCCAGCAGTTATGAGGGAAAATCACCCCTCCACTTT	CASSYEGKSPLHF
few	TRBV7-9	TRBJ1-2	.	TGTTCCAGCAGCTACCCAGGGCATGGCTACACCTTC	CSSSYPGHGYTF
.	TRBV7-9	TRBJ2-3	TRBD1	TGTGCCAGCAGCTTAGGCAGGGGGCCAGATACGCAGTATTTT	CASSLGRGPDTQYF
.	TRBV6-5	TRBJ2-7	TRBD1	TGTGCCAGCAGCCGCGGGACAGGACTCTCCTACGAGCAGTACTTC	CASSRGTGLSYEQYF
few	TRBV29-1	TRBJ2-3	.	TGCAGCGTGGCACGGGGGGCCGATGGCACAGATACGCAGTATTTT	CSVARGADGTDTQYF
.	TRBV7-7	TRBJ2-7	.	TGTGCTAGCAGCCCCAGGAACTCCTACGAGCAGTACTTC	CASSPRNSYEQYF
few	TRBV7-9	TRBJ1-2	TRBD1	TGTGCCAGCAGCCCGACGACAGGGGGCGCGGAAGACTATGGCTACACCTTC	CASSPTTGGAEDYGYTF